The 22 T cell receptor beta chains listed next were all sequenced from one sample in a study of T cell responses to AZD1222 COVID-19 vaccine. Assay used: immunoSEQ multiplex PCR; TCRdb lists only in-frame clones, some missing. The repertoire holds more than 100,000 clones, with approximately 90% as singletons. The source was peripheral blood, collected on day 0 of AZD1222 vaccination. These receptors were obtained from an adult in good health.

The chain has TRBV9 and TRBJ2-1; weak D call: TRBD1 (6 bases). V was cut by 2 bases and J by 4 bases, with 13 bases left in between. The length of the CDR3 is 15 residues. Looked up from germline, CDR1 is SGDLS and CDR2 is YYNGEE. The CDR3 DNA is TGTGCCAGCAGCGTGTTCTGGACAGCTTACAATGAGCAGTTCTTC. Translation gives CASSVFWTAYNEQFF.

The genes are TRBV7-3 and TRBJ2-5; 14 nucleotides line up with TRBD2. CDR1 and CDR2 (germline): SGHTA, FQGTGA. The CDR3 runs to 16 residues. V shed 3 bases and J 1 base; nucleotides not matched to a gene: 1. The CDR3 sequence is CASSLGLAGAQETQYF. In DNA, the CDR3 is TGTGCCAGCAGCTTGGGACTAGCGGGGGCCCAAGAGACCCAGTACTTC.

The chain recombines TRBV27 with TRBJ1-1; the match to TRBD1 covers 10 bases. CDR1 is MNHEY, CDR2 SMNVEV, per germline (reference sequence). This CDR3 is built from 14 residues. V lost 6 bases and J lost 5; bases outside the gene matches: 6. CDR3 nucleotides: TGTGCCAGCAGCTGGGACAGGGGAGGGACTGAAGCTTTCTTT. Amino acids: CASSWDRGGTEAFF.

The J gene is TRBJ1-4, the V gene TRBV7-9, with 8 bases matching TRBD1. V lost 3 bases and J lost 1; bases outside the gene matches: 1. Per the germline V gene, CDR1 is SEHNR and CDR2 is FQNEAQ (reference sequence). This CDR3 spans 15 amino acids. CDR3 nucleotide sequence: TGTGCCAGCAGCTTGGGGACAGGAACTAATGAAAAACTGTTTTTT. It translates to CASSLGTGTNEKLFF.

This sequence joins TRBV6-4 and TRBJ1-1, with TRBD1 matching 10 bases. Per germline, CDR1 MRHNA and CDR2 SNTAGT. With V trimmed by 7 bases and J by 10 bases, 15 bases remained unmatched. This CDR3 region has 15 residues. Here the CDR3 DNA reads TGTGCCAGCACCCCCGGGGGAGACAGGGGGCTTCCAGCTTTCTTT. This codes for CASTPGGDRGLPAFF.

The chain recombines TRBV3-1 (or the pseudogene TRBV3-2) with TRBJ1-1; 7 nucleotides match TRBD1. Trimming removed 4 bases from V and 10 bases from J; junction bases left unmatched: 15. The CDR3 is 15 amino acids. From germline, CDR1 is LGHDT and CDR2 YNNKEL (reference sequence). This CDR3 is CASSLKTGAPKVAFF. DNA for the CDR3: TGTGCCAGCAGCCTCAAAACAGGGGCCCCGAAGGTAGCTTTCTTT.

This chain uses TRBV25-1 with TRBJ1-1; tentatively, D is TRBD1 (5 bases). There are 13 residues in the CDR3. Germline CDR1 reads MGHDK; CDR2 reads SYGVNS. V gave up 6 bases and J gave up 2 bases, with 10 bases separating them. The CDR3 protein is CASRGQVNTEAFF. The CDR3 DNA follows: TGTGCCAGCAGGGGGCAGGTTAACACTGAAGCTTTCTTT.

The chain employs TRBV6-6 and TRBJ1-1, with D possibly TRBD1 on 5 matching bases. This CDR3 contains 14 residues. In germline, CDR1 is MNHNY, CDR2 SVGAGI (reference sequence). V was trimmed by 4 bases and J by 5 bases, leaving 14 bases between them. CDR3 in amino acids: CASSLGQGGTEAFF. CDR3 bases: TGTGCCAGCAGTTTAGGCCAGGGTGGTACTGAAGCTTTCTTT.

This chain links TRBV11-2 with TRBJ2-3; D perhaps matches TRBD2 (5 bases). V lost 6 bases and J 1 base, leaving 14 bases between the germline ends. Per germline, CDR1 SGHAT and CDR2 FQNNGV. The CDR3 totals 15 residues. This chain's CDR3 is CASSSDGLRTDTQYF. The DNA for the CDR3 is TGTGCCAGCAGTTCCGACGGACTTCGCACAGATACGCAGTATTTT.

This chain links TRBV6-5 with TRBJ1-1; D gene unclear. The CDR3 runs 15 residues. Per the germline V gene, CDR1 is MNHEY and CDR2 is SVGAGI. Trimming stripped 5 bases from V and 0 bases from J, with 13 bases between. CDR3 loop: CASSHRPGMNTEAFF. The CDR3 nucleotides read TGTGCCAGCAGTCATCGCCCCGGAATGAACACTGAAGCTTTCTTT.

This clone was picked up one time. This sequence joins TRBV7-2 and TRBJ1-5; D uncertain. This CDR3 spans 15 amino acids. CDR1 SGHTA and CDR2 FQGNSA come from the germline V gene. The ends were cut back, 4 bases at V and 9 bases at J, with 19 bases in the middle. The CDR3 DNA reads as TGTGCCAGCAGCTCCGTCCCGACGGGCGCCGGGCCCCAGCATTTT. It translates to CASSSVPTGAGPQHF.

This chain links TRBV4-1 with TRBJ1-3; the D gene is possibly TRBD1 (5 bases). Looked up from germline, CDR1 is MGHRA and CDR2 is YSYEKL. The ends were cut back, 1 base at V and 2 bases at J, with 6 bases in the middle. The CDR3 has 14 residues. In DNA form, the CDR3 reads TGCGCCAGCAGCCAAGCGGACACTGGAAACACCATATATTTT. It is translated as CASSQADTGNTIYF.

The chain recombines TRBV2 with TRBJ1-4; 7 positions match TRBD1. Per the germline V gene, CDR1 is SNHLY and CDR2 is FYNNEI. This CDR3 contains 14 residues. J was trimmed by 3 bases and V by 6 bases; bases with no gene match: 4. The CDR3, as DNA: TGTGCCAGCAGCGAGGGACAGCCTAATGAAAAACTGTTTTTT. Translation gives CASSEGQPNEKLFF.

V and J are TRBV7-9 and TRBJ2-1; weak D call: TRBD2 (7 bases). The CDR3 is 17 amino acids. Deletions cut 8 bases from V and 1 base from J, with 21 bases between. Germline V lookup: CDR1 SEHNR, CDR2 FQNEAQ (reference sequence). The CDR3 nucleotides read TGTGCCAGCCTAGTCAATGGGGGGGCTCGGTCCTACAATGAGCAGTTCTTC. Translation: CASLVNGGARSYNEQFF.

In DNA, the CDR3 is TGTGCCAGCAGTTTACAGGGGATCGGCAATCAGCCCCAGCATTTT. It codes for CASSLQGIGNQPQHF. J is TRBJ1-5 and V is TRBV7-9; TRBD1 matches at 7 bases. There are 15 residues in the CDR3. The V gene's germline CDR1 is SEHNR and CDR2 FQNEAQ (reference sequence). With 6 bases clipped from V and 2 bases from J, the junction kept 7 bases outside the gene matches.

The chain is built from TRBV6-2 or TRBV6-3 and TRBJ2-6; D remains unclear. The CDR3 runs 15 residues. V shed 2 bases and J shed 0 bases, with 5 bases lying between them. Germline V gene sequence: CDR1 MNHEY, CDR2 SVGEGT. CDR3 bases: TGTGCCAGCAGTTACGTAAACTCTGGGGCCAACGTCCTGACTTTC. It translates to CASSYVNSGANVLTF.

V is TRBV5-1 and J is TRBJ2-3, with 7 nucleotides matching TRBD2. CDR3 length equals 15 residues. CDR1 is SGHRS, CDR2 YFSETQ, per germline. V shed 1 base and J 1 base; nucleotides not matched to a gene: 3. CDR3 region: CASSLWDYRTDTQYF. For the CDR3, the DNA is TGCGCCAGCAGCTTGTGGGACTACCGCACAGATACGCAGTATTTT. The full variable domain, with the rest looked up from reference TRBV5-1 and TRBJ2-3, is KAGVTQTPRYLIKTRGQQVTLSCSPISGHRSVSWYQQTPGQGLQFLFEYFSETQRNKGNFPGRFSGRQFSNSRSEMNVSTLELGDSALYLCASSLWDYRTDTQYFGPGTRLTVL.

The chain has TRBV18 and TRBJ1-2; D is possibly TRBD1 (5 bases). The CDR3 totals 15 residues. Trimming pared 6 bases from V and 6 bases from J, leaving 20 bases between. The V gene's germline CDR1 is KGHSH and CDR2 LQKENI. The chain's CDR3 is CASSLDIPTFNGYTF. In DNA, the CDR3 is TGTGCCAGCTCGCTGGACATCCCCACTTTCAATGGCTACACCTTC.

About this clone itself: Germline is not matched at one junction end, which may reflect a read error. The chain recombines TRBV7-9 with TRBJ1-5; unclear D gene. The CDR3 has 12 residues. Germline assignment: CDR1 SEHNR and CDR2 FQNEAQ (reference sequence). The CDR3 region has the DNA TGTGCCACCAGCGGGGACAATCAGCCCCAGCATTTT. Protein product: CATSGDNQPQHF. The variable domain in full, completed from reference TRBV7-9 and TRBJ1-5, reads DTGVSQNPRHKITKRGQNVTFRCDPISEHNRLYWYRQTLGQGPEFLTYFQNEAQLEKSRLLSDRFSAERPKGSFSTLEIQRTEQGDSAMYLCATSGDNQPQHFGDGTRLSIL.

The chain joins TRBV7-8 to TRBJ1-1; perhaps TRBD1 as D (5 bases). The germline CDR1 and CDR2 sequences are SGHVS and FQNEAQ. Trimming took off 3 bases at V and 3 bases at J, with 14 bases between the two ends. This CDR3 spans 15 amino acids. The CDR3 sequence is CASSFLGTGDTEAFF. Here the CDR3 DNA reads TGTGCCAGCAGCTTCCTAGGGACGGGCGACACTGAAGCTTTCTTT. The complete variable domain, with remaining parts taken from reference TRBV7-8 and TRBJ1-1, reads GAGVSQSPRYKVAKRGQDVALRCDPISGHVSLFWYQQALGQGPEFLTYFQNEAQLDKSGLPSDRFFAERPEGSVSTLKIQRTQQEDSAVYLCASSFLGTGDTEAFFGQGTRLTVV.

Regarding this clone: At the DNA level, this CDR3 is encoded by other sequences in the same sample as well. The chain joins TRBV29-1 to TRBJ2-5, with a tentative D call TRBD1 (7 bases). The ends were cut back, 7 bases at V and 5 bases at J, with 17 bases in the middle. Germline V gene lookup returns CDR1 SQVTM and CDR2 ANQGSEA. The CDR3 consists of 13 residues. This CDR3 is CSAQGGIRETQYF. The DNA of the CDR3 is TGCAGCGCCCAGGGGGGAATTCGGGAGACCCAGTACTTC.

The genes are TRBV14 and TRBJ1-1; tentative D call: TRBD1 (6 bases). The CDR3 has 13 residues. Germline V gene sequence: CDR1 SGHDN, CDR2 FVKESK. The V end was cut by 4 bases, the J end by 6 bases, with 12 bases between. This CDR3 is CASSLGTRAEAFF. The CDR3 DNA is TGTGCCAGCAGCCTCGGGACAAGAGCTGAAGCTTTCTTT.